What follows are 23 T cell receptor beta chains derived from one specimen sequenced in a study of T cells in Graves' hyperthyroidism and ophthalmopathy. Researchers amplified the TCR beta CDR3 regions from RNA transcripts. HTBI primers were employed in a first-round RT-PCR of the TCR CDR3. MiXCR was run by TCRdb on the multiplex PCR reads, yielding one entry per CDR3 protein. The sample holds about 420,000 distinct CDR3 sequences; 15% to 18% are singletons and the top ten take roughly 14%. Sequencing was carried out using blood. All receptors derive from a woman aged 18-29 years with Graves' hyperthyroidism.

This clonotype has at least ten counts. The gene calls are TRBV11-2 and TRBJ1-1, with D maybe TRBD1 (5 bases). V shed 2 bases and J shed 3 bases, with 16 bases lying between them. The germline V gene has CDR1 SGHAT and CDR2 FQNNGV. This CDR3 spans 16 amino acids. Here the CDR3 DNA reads TGTGCCAGCAGCTTAACTCAACCCTTAGGGGACACTGAAGCTTTCTTT. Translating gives CASSLTQPLGDTEAFF. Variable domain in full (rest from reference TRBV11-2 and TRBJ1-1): EAGVAQSPRYKIIEKRQSVAFWCNPISGHATLYWYQQILGQGPKLLIQFQNNGVVDDSQLPKDRFSAERLKGVDSTLKIQPAKLEDSAVYLCASSLTQPLGDTEAFFGQGTRLTVV.

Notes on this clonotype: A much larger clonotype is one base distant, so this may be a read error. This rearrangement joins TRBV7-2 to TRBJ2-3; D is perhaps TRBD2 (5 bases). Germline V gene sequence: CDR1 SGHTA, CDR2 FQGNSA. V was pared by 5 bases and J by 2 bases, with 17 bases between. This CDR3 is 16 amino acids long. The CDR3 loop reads CASSRAENSATDTQYF. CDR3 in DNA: TGTGCCAGCAGCCGAGCCGAAAATAGCGCCACAGATACGCAGTATTTT.

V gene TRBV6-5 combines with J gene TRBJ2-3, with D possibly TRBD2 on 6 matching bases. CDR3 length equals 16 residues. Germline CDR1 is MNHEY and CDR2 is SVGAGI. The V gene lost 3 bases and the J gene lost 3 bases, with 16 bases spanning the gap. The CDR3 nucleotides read TGTGCCAGCAGTTATTTCGGGGGTGTCAGGACAGATACGCAGTATTTT. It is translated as CASSYFGGVRTDTQYF.

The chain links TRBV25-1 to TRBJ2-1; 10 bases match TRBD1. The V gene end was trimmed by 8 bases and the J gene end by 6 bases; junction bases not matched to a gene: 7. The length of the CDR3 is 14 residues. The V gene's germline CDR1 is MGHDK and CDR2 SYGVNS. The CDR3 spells CASVGTGVVNEQFF. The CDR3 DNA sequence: TGTGCCAGCGTGGGGACAGGGGTTGTCAATGAGCAGTTCTTC. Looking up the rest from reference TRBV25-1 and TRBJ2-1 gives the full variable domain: EADIYQTPRYLVIGTGKKITLECSQTMGHDKMYWYQQDPGMELHLIHYSYGVNSTEKGDLSSESTVSRIRTEHFPLTLESARPSHTSQYLCASVGTGVVNEQFFGPGTRLTVL.

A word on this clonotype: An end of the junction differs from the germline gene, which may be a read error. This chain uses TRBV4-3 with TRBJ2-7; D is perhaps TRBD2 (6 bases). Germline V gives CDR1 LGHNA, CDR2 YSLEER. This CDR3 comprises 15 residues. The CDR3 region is CASSQDRGTSFEQYF. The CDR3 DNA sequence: TGCGCCAGCAGCCAAGATCGGGGGACTTCCTTCGAGCAGTACTTC.

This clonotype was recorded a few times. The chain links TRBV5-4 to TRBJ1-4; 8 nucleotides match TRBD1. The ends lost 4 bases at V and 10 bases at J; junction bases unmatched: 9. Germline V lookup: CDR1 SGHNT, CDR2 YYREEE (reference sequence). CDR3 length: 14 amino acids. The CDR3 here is CASSQQTGEGKLFF. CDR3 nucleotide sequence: TGTGCCAGCAGCCAGCAGACAGGGGAAGGAAAACTGTTTTTT.

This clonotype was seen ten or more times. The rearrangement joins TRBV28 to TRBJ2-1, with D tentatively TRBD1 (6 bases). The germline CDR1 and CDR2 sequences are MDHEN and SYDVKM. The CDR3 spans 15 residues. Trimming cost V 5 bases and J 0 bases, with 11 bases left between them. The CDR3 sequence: CASSPADSSYNEQFF. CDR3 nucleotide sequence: TGTGCCAGCAGTCCCGCGGACAGCTCCTACAATGAGCAGTTCTTC.

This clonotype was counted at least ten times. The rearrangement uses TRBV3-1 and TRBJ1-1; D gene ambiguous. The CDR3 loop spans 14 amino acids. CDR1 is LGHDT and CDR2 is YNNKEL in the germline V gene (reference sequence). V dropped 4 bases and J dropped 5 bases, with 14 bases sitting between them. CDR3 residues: CASSPSLGRTEAFF. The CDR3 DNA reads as TGTGCCAGCAGCCCATCCCTAGGTCGTACTGAAGCTTTCTTT.

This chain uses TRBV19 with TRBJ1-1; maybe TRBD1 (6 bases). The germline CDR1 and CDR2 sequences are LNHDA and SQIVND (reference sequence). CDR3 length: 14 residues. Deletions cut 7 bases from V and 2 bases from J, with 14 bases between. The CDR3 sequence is CASMVTGRNTEAFF. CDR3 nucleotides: TGTGCCAGTATGGTGACAGGCCGTAACACTGAAGCTTTCTTT.

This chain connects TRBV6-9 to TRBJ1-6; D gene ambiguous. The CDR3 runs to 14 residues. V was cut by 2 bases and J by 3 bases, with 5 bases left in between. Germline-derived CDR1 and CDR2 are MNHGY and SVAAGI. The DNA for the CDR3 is TGTGCCAGCAGTTATACAGACTATAATTCACCCCTCCACTTT. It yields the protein CASSYTDYNSPLHF.

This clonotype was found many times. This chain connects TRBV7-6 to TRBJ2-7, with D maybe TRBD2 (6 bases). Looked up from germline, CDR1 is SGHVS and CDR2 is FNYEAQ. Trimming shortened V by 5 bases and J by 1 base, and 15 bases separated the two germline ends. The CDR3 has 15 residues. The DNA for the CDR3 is TGTGCCAGCAGCCGTGGGACTGAAAATTCCTACGAGCAGTACTTC. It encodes CASSRGTENSYEQYF.

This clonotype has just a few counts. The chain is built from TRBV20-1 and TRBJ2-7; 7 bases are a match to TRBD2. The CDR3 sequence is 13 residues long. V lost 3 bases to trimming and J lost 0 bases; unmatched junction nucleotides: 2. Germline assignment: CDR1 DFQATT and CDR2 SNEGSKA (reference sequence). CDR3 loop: CSASGGGSYEQYF. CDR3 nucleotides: TGCAGTGCTAGTGGCGGGGGCTCCTACGAGCAGTACTTC.

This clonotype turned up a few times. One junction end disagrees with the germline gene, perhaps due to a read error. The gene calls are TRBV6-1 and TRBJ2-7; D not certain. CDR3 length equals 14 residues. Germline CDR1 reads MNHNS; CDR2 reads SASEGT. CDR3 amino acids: CASSRDGVSSEQYF. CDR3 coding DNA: TGTGCCAGCAGTCGAGATGGGGTATCCTCCGAGCAGTACTTC.

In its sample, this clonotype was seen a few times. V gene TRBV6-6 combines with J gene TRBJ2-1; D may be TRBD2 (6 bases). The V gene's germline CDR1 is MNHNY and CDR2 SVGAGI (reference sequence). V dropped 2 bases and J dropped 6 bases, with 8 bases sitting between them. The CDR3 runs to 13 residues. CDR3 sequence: CASSYPGLNEQFF. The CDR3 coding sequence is TGTGCCAGCAGTTACCCGGGACTCAATGAGCAGTTCTTC.

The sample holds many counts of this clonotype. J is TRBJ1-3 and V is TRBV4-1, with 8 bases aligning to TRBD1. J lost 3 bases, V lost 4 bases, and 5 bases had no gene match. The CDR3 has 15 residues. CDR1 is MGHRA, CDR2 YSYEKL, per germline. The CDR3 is CASSPSGTGGNTIYF. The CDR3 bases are TGCGCCAGCAGCCCATCCGGGACAGGTGGAAACACCATATATTTT.

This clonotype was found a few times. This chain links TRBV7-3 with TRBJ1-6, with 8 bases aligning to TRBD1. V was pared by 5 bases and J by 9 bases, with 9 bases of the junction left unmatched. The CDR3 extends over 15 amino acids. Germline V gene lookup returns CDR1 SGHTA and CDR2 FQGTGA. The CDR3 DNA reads TGTGCCAGCAGCCCCGGACAGGGTTTGGGTTCACCCCTCCACTTT. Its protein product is CASSPGQGLGSPLHF.

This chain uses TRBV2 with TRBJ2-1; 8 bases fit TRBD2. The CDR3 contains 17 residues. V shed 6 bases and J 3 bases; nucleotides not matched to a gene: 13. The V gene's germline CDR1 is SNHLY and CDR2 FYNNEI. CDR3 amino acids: CASRKLAVGSLYNEQFF. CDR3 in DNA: TGTGCCAGCAGGAAACTAGCGGTGGGATCTCTCTACAATGAGCAGTTCTTC.

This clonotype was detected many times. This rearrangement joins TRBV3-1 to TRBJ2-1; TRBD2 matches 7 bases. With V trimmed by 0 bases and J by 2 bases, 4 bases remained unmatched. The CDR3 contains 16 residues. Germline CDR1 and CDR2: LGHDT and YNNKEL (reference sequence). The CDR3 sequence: CASSQDASGTYNEQFF. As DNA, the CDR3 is TGTGCCAGCAGCCAAGACGCTAGCGGTACCTACAATGAGCAGTTCTTC.

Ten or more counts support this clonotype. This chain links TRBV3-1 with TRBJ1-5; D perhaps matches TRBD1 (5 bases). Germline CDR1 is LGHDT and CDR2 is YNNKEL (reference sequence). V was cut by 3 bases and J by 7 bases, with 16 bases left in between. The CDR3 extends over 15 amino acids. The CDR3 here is CASSQGSDRNQPQHF. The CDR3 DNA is TGTGCCAGCAGCCAGGGATCAGACAGAAACCAGCCCCAGCATTTT. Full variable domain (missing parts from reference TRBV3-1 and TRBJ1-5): DTAVSQTPKYLVTQMGNDKSIKCEQNLGHDTMYWYKQDSKKFLKIMFSYNNKELIINETVPNRFSPKSPDKAHLNLHINSLELGDSAVYFCASSQGSDRNQPQHFGDGTRLSIL.

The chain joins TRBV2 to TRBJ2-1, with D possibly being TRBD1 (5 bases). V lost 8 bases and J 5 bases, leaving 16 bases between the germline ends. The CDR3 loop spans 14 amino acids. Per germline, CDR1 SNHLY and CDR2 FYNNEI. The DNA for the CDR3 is TGTGCCAGCCCACTGGGGCCTGGCAACAATGAGCAGTTCTTC. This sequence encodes CASPLGPGNNEQFF.

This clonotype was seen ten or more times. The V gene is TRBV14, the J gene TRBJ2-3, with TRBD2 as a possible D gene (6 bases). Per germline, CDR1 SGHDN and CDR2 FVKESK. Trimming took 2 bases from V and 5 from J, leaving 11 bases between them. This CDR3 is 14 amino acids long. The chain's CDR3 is CASSQSLARDTQYF. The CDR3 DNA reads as TGTGCCAGCAGCCAATCTCTAGCGAGAGATACGCAGTATTTT.

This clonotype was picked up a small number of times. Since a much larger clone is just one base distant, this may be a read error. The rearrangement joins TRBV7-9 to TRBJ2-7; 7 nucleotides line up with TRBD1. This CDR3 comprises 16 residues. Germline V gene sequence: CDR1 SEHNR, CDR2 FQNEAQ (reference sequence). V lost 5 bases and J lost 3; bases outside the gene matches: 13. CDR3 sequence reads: CASSPKIGTGVYEQYF. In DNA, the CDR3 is TGTGCCAGCAGCCCGAAGATCGGTACAGGGGTCTACGAGCAGTACTTC.

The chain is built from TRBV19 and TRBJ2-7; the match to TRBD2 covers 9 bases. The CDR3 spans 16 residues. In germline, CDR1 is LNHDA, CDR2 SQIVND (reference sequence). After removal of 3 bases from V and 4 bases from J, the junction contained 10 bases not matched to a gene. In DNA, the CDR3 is TGTGCCAGTAGTATCGATAGCGGGAGTTACACATACGAGCAGTACTTC. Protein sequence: CASSIDSGSYTYEQYF. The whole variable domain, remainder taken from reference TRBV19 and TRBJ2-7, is DGGITQSPKYLFRKEGQNVTLSCEQNLNHDAMYWYRQDPGQGLRLIYYSQIVNDFQKGDIAEGYSVSREKKESFPLTVTSAQKNPTAFYLCASSIDSGSYTYEQYFGPGTRLTVT.